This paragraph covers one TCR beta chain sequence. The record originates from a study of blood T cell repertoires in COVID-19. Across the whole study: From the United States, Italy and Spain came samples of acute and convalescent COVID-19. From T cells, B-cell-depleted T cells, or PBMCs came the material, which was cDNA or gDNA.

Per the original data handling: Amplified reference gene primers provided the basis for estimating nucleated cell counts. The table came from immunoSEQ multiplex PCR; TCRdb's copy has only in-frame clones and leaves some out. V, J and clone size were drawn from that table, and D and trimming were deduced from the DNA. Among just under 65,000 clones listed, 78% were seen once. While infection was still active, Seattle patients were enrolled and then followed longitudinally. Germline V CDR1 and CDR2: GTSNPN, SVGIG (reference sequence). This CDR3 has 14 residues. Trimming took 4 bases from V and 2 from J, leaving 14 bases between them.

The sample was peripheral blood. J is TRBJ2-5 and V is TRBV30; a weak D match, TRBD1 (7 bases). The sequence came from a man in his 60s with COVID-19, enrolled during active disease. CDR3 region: CAWNAGQLQETQYF. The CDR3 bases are TGTGCCTGGAATGCGGGACAGCTGCAAGAGACCCAGTACTTC.